Shown below are 12 T cell receptor beta chains from a single sample sequenced in a study of shared clonotypes between healthy human individuals. TCRdb's copy holds only in-frame clones and misses some; the assay was immunoSEQ multiplex PCR. The data contain about 2 million clones, 95% of them seen just once; the ten biggest clones take up more than 0.1%. The specimen sequenced was naive CD4+ T cells sorted from blood. Documented subset: CD45RA+ positively selected. These receptors were collected from a man aged 18 to 35 in good health.

The CDR3 sequence: CAWSVHAGGPFYEQYF. In nucleotides, the CDR3 is TGTGCCTGGAGTGTACATGCCGGGGGCCCGTTCTACGAGCAGTACTTC. This chain connects TRBV30 to TRBJ2-7; either TRBD1 or TRBD2 may supply D (6 bases each). CDR1 GTSNPN and CDR2 SVGIG come from the germline V gene (reference sequence). The CDR3 is 16 amino acids. V was trimmed by 0 bases and J by 3 bases, leaving 18 bases between them. The variable domain in full, completed from reference TRBV30 and TRBJ2-7, reads SQTIHQWPATLVQPVGSPLSLECTVEGTSNPNLYWYRQAAGRGLQLLFYSVGIGQISSEVPQNLSASRPQDRQFILSSKKLLLSDSGFYLCAWSVHAGGPFYEQYFGPGTRLTVT.

The chain links TRBV9 to TRBJ2-3; 9 nucleotides align to TRBD2. In germline, CDR1 is SGDLS, CDR2 YYNGEE. V lost 1 base, J lost 7 bases, and 10 bases stayed unmatched. This CDR3 has 16 residues. The CDR3: CASSVSGGGAAYTQYF. Here the CDR3 DNA reads TGTGCCAGCAGCGTATCGGGCGGGGGGGCCGCATATACGCAGTATTTT.

On this clone itself: Different DNA sequences within this sample yield the same CDR3. The V and J genes are TRBV20-1 and TRBJ1-4, with D uncertain. Germline values: CDR1 DFQATT, CDR2 SNEGSKA (reference sequence). The V gene lost 5 bases and the J gene lost 5 bases, with 3 bases spanning the gap. CDR3 length equals 10 residues. The CDR3 nucleotides read TGCAGTGCTTTCAATGAAAAACTGTTTTTT. Translated, it gives CSAFNEKLFF.

In the case of this clone: Other DNA sequences in this sample translate to the same CDR3. CDR3: CASSYSKGAYGYTF. The CDR3 DNA follows: TGTGCCAGCAGTTACTCAAAGGGGGCATATGGCTACACCTTC. The genes are TRBV6-5 and TRBJ1-2; TRBD1 matches at 7 bases. The germline V gene has CDR1 MNHEY and CDR2 SVGAGI. The CDR3 spans 14 residues. Trimming took 0 bases from V and 5 from J; bases not matched to a gene: 3.

The V call is TRBV29-1, the J call TRBJ1-2; maybe TRBD1 (5 bases). V was pared by 3 bases and J by 8 bases, with 16 bases between. The CDR3 runs to 13 residues. Germline values: CDR1 SQVTM, CDR2 ANQGSEA. CDR3 sequence reads: CSVEGELAGGYTF. DNA for the CDR3: TGCAGCGTTGAGGGGGAACTGGCGGGCGGCTACACCTTC. Looking up the rest from reference TRBV29-1 and TRBJ1-2 gives the full variable domain: SAVISQKPSRDICQRGTSLTIQCQVDSQVTMMFWYRQQPGQSLTLIATANQGSEATYESGFVIDKFPISRPNLTFSTLTVSNMSPEDSSIYLCSVEGELAGGYTFGSGTRLTVV.

The CDR3 here is CASSEQDRALYGYTF. The CDR3 bases are TGTGCCAGCAGTGAACAGGACCGAGCCCTCTATGGCTACACCTTC. This chain uses TRBV6-1 with TRBJ1-2; D gene ambiguous. V was clipped by 2 bases and J by 4 bases, with 14 bases between them. This CDR3 has 15 residues. From germline, CDR1 is MNHNS and CDR2 SASEGT.

The genes are TRBV13 and TRBJ2-7; tentatively, D is TRBD2 (6 bases). CDR1 is PRHDT and CDR2 is FYEKMQ in the germline V gene (reference sequence). Between the trimmed V and J ends, which lost 5 bases and 1 base, there was a span of 18 bases. CDR3 length: 16 residues. The chain's CDR3 is CASSGRAREGSYEQYF. In DNA, the CDR3 is TGTGCCAGCAGCGGTCGCGCGCGGGAAGGATCCTACGAGCAGTACTTC.

This clone was detected once. V usage is TRBV23-1 and J usage is TRBJ2-4; possibly TRBD1 or TRBD2 for D (5 bases each). TRBV23-1 is marked as an open reading frame, function uncertain. The CDR3 has 11 residues. V gave up 11 bases and J gave up 14 bases, with 19 bases separating them. The CDR3, as DNA: TGCGCCCAGCAGTCAGGGACCGTGAAGTACTTC. Translated: CAQQSGTVKYF.

The V gene is TRBV7-9, the J gene TRBJ2-3; 11 bases are shared with TRBD2. The V and J ends lost 5 bases and 6 bases, in that order; junction bases with no gene match: 10. Germline V gene sequence: CDR1 SEHNR, CDR2 FQNEAQ (reference sequence). There are 16 residues in the CDR3. CDR3 bases: TGTGCCAGCAGCCTTGGGACTAGCGGAGGAGGGGATACGCAGTATTTT. Protein sequence: CASSLGTSGGGDTQYF.

V gene TRBV7-3 combines with J gene TRBJ2-3, with a possible D match to TRBD1 (5 bases). V lost 5 bases, J lost 6 bases, and 9 bases lay in between. In germline, CDR1 is SGHTA, CDR2 FQGTGA. CDR3 length: 12 residues. The CDR3: CASSTSGDTQYF. Here the CDR3 DNA reads TGTGCCAGCAGCACCTCAGGGGATACGCAGTATTTT.

This chain uses TRBV28 with TRBJ1-1, with D perhaps TRBD1 (5 bases). The CDR3 loop spans 12 amino acids. V dropped 2 bases and J dropped 11 bases, with 12 bases sitting between them. Germline V gene lookup returns CDR1 MDHEN and CDR2 SYDVKM. DNA for the CDR3: TGTGCCAGCAGTTTAAGTGGGGCAGCCGCTTTCTTT. Translation: CASSLSGAAAFF.

V gene TRBV5-1 combines with J gene TRBJ2-5; 9 nucleotides agree with TRBD2. The length of the CDR3 is 17 residues. Germline values: CDR1 SGHRS, CDR2 YFSETQ. J was trimmed by 5 bases and V by 3 bases; bases with no gene match: 14. The CDR3 DNA reads TGCGCCAGCAGCTCCCTCCTAGCGGGATCGAGTTGGGAGACCCAGTACTTC. Protein product: CASSSLLAGSSWETQYF. Supplemented by reference TRBV5-1 and TRBJ2-5, the full variable domain reads KAGVTQTPRYLIKTRGQQVTLSCSPISGHRSVSWYQQTPGQGLQFLFEYFSETQRNKGNFPGRFSGRQFSNSRSEMNVSTLELGDSALYLCASSSLLAGSSWETQYFGPGTRLLVL.